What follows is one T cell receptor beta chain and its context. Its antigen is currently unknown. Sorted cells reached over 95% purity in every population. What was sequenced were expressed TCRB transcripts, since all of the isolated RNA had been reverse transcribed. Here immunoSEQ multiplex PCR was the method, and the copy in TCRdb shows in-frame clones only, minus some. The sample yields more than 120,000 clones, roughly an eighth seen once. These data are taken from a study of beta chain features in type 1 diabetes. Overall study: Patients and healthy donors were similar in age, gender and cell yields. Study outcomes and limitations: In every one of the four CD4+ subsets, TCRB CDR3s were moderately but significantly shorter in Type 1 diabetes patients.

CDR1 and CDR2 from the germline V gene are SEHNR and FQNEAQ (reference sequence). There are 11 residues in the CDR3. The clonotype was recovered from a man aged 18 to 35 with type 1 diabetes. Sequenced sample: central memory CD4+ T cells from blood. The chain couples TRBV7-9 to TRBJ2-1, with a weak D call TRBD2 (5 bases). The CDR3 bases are TGTGCTCTAGCTCAGGCGCGGGCGCAGTTCTTC. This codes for CALAQARAQFF.